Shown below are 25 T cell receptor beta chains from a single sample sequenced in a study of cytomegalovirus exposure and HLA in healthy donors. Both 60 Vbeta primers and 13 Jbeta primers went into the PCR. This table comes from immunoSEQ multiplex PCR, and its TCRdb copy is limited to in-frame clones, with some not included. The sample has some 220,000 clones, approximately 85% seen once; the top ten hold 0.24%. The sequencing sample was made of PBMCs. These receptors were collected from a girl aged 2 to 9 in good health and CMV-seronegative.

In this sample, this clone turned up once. The chain's CDR3 is CASSLGPSDLSYEQYF. DNA of the CDR3: TGTGCCAGCAGCTTAGGGCCTAGCGACCTTTCCTACGAGCAGTACTTC. The chain couples TRBV7-9 to TRBJ2-7, with TRBD2 as a possible D gene (6 bases). The CDR3 consists of 16 residues. V shed 1 base and J shed 1 base, with 14 bases lying between them. Germline V gene lookup returns CDR1 SEHNR and CDR2 FQNEAQ (reference sequence).

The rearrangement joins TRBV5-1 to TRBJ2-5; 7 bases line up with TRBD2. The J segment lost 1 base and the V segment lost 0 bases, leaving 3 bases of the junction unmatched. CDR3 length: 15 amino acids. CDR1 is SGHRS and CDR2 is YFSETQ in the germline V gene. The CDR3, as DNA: TGCGCCAGCAGCTTGGGACTAGCCCGCCAAGAGACCCAGTACTTC. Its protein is CASSLGLARQETQYF. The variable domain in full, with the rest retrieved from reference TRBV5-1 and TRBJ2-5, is KAGVTQTPRYLIKTRGQQVTLSCSPISGHRSVSWYQQTPGQGLQFLFEYFSETQRNKGNFPGRFSGRQFSNSRSEMNVSTLELGDSALYLCASSLGLARQETQYFGPGTRLLVL.

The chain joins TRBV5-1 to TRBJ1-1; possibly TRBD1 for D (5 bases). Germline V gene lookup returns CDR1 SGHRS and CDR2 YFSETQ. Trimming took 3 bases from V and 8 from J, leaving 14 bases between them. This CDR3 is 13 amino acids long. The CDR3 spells CASSSRGDLEAFF. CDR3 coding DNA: TGCGCCAGCAGCTCCCGGGGGGATTTAGAAGCTTTCTTT.

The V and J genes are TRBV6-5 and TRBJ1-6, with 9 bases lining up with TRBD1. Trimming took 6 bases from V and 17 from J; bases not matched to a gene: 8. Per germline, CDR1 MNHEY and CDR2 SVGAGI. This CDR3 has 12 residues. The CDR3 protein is CASRSPGTGFHF. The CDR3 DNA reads TGTGCCAGCAGGTCCCCCGGGACAGGGTTCCACTTT.

The CDR3 reads CASGDRIDIQYF. The DNA for the CDR3 is TGTGCCAGCGGAGACAGGATCGACATTCAGTACTTC. The V gene is TRBV2, the J gene TRBJ2-4; TRBD1 might be the D (6 bases). The ends were cut back, 8 bases at V and 8 bases at J, with 13 bases in the middle. This CDR3 comprises 12 residues. Germline V gene sequence: CDR1 SNHLY, CDR2 FYNNEI. Using reference TRBV2 and TRBJ2-4 for the parts outside the CDR3, the full variable domain is EPEVTQTPSHQVTQMGQEVILRCVPISNHLYFYWYRQILGQKVEFLVSFYNNEISEKSEIFDDQFSVERPDGSNFTLKIRSTKLEDSAMYFCASGDRIDIQYFGAGTRLSVL.

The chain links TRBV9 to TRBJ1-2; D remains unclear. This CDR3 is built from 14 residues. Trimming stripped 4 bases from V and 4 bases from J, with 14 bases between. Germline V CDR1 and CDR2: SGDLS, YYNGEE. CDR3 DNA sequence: TGTGCCAGCAGCTCCCCCCCGGGATCCTATGGCTACACCTTC. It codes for CASSSPPGSYGYTF.

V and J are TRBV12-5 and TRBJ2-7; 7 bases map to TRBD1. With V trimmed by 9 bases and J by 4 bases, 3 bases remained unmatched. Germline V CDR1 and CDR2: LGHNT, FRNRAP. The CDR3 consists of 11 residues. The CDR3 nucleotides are TGTGCTAGCGCGACAGGGTACGAGCAGTACTTC. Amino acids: CASATGYEQYF.

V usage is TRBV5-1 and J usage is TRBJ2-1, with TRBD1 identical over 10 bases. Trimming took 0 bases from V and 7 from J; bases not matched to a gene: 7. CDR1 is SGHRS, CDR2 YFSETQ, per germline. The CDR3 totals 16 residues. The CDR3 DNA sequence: TGCGCCAGCAGCTTGGCGACCGGGACAGGGGTTAATGAGCAGTTCTTC. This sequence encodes CASSLATGTGVNEQFF. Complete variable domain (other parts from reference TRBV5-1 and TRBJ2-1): KAGVTQTPRYLIKTRGQQVTLSCSPISGHRSVSWYQQTPGQGLQFLFEYFSETQRNKGNFPGRFSGRQFSNSRSEMNVSTLELGDSALYLCASSLATGTGVNEQFFGPGTRLTVL.

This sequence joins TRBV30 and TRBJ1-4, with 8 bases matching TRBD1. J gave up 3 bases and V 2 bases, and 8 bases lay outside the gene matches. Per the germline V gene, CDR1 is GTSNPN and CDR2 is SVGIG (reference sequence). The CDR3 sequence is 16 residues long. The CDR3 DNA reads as TGTGCCTGGAGTACTCACAGGGGGTGGTCTAATGAAAAACTGTTTTTT. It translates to CAWSTHRGWSNEKLFF.

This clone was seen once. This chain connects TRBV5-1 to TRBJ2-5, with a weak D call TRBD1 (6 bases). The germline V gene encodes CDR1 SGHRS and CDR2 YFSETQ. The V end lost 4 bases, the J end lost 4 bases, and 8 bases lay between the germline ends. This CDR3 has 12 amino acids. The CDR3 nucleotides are TGCGCCAGCAGCCCCAGGGGAGAGACCCAGTACTTC. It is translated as CASSPRGETQYF.

CDR3 in amino acids: CASRGTSGGYNEQFF. The CDR3 DNA follows: TGCGCCAGCAGGGGAACTAGCGGGGGATACAATGAGCAGTTCTTC. The chain uses TRBV5-1 and TRBJ2-1; TRBD2 aligns across 11 bases. Germline values: CDR1 SGHRS, CDR2 YFSETQ. This CDR3 is 15 amino acids long. V dropped 5 bases and J dropped 4; count of bases not matched to a gene: 5. The variable domain in full, completed from reference TRBV5-1 and TRBJ2-1, reads KAGVTQTPRYLIKTRGQQVTLSCSPISGHRSVSWYQQTPGQGLQFLFEYFSETQRNKGNFPGRFSGRQFSNSRSEMNVSTLELGDSALYLCASRGTSGGYNEQFFGPGTRLTVL.

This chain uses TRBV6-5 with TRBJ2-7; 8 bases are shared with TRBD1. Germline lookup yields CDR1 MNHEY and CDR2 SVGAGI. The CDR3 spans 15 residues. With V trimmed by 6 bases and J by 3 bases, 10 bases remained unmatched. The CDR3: CASRTSTTGVYEQYF. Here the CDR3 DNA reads TGTGCCAGCAGAACCAGTACGACAGGGGTCTACGAGCAGTACTTC.

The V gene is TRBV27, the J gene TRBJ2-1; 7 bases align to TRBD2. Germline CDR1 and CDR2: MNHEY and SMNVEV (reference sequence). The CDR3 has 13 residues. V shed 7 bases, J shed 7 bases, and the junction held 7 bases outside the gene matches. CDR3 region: CASNRGSQNEQFF. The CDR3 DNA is TGTGCCAGCAATCGCGGGAGTCAAAATGAGCAGTTCTTC.

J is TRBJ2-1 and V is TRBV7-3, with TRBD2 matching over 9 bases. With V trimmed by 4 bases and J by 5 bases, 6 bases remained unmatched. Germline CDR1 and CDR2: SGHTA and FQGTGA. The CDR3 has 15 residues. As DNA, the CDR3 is TGTGCCAGCAGCTCAAGGACTAGCGTCGACAATGAGCAGTTCTTC. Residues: CASSSRTSVDNEQFF.

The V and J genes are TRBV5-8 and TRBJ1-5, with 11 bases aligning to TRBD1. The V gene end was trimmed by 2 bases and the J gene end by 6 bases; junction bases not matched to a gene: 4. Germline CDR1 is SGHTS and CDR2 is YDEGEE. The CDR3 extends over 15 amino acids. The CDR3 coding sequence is TGTGCCAGCAGCTTACGGACAGGGGGCAGTCAGCCCCAGCATTTT. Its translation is CASSLRTGGSQPQHF.

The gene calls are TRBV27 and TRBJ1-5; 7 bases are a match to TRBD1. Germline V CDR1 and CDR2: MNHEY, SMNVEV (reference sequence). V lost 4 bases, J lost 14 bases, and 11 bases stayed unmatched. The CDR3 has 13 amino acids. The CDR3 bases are TGTGCCAGCAGTTCCCAAGCGGAGACAGGGAAGCATTTT. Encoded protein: CASSSQAETGKHF.

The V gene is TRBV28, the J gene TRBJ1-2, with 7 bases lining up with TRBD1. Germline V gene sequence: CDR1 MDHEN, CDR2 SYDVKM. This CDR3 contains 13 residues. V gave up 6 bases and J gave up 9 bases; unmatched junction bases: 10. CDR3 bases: TGTGCCAGCAGGCCCGGACAGGTCAGGAGCTACACCTTC. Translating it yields CASRPGQVRSYTF.

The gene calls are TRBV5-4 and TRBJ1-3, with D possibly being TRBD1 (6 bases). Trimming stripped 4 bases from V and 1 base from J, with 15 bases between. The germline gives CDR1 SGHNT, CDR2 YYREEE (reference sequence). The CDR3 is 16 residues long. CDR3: CASSRRGRGSGNTIYF. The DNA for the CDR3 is TGTGCCAGCAGCCGGAGGGGGAGGGGGTCTGGAAACACCATATATTTT.

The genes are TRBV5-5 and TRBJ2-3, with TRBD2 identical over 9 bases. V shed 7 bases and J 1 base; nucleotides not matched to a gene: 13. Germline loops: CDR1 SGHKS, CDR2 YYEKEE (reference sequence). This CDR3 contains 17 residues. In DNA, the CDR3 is TGTGCCAGCTGCCCCCTGGGGCTAGCGGGGCGCACAGATACGCAGTATTTT. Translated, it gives CASCPLGLAGRTDTQYF. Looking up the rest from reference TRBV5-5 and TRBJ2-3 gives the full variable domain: DAGVTQSPTHLIKTRGQQVTLRCSPISGHKSVSWYQQVLGQGPQFIFQYYEKEERGRGNFPDRFSARQFPNYSSELNVNALLLGDSALYLCASCPLGLAGRTDTQYFGPGTRLTVL.

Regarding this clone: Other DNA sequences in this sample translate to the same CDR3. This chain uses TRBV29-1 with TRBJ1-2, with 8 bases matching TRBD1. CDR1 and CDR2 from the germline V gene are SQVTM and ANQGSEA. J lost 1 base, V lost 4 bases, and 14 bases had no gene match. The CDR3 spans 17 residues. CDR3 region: CSVVRWTGIRRNYGYTF. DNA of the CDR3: TGCAGCGTTGTGCGCTGGACAGGGATAAGACGTAACTATGGCTACACCTTC.

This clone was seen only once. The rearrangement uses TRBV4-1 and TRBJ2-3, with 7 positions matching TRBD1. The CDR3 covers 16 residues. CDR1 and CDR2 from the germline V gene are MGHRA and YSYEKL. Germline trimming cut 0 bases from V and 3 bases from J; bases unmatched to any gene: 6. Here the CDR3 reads CASSQEGRGITDTQYF. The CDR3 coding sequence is TGCGCCAGCAGCCAAGAGGGCAGGGGGATTACAGATACGCAGTATTTT.

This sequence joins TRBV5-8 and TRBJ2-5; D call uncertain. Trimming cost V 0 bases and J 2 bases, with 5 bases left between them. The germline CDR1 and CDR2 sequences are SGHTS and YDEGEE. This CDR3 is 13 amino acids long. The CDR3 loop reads CASSLDSQETQYF. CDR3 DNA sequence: TGTGCCAGCAGCTTGGATTCGCAAGAGACCCAGTACTTC.

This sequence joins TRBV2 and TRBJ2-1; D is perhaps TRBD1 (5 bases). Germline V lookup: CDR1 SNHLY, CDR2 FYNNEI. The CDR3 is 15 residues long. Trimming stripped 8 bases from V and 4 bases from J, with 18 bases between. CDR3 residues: CASAVRQRLYNEQFF. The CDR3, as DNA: TGTGCCAGCGCGGTCCGACAGAGACTTTACAATGAGCAGTTCTTC.

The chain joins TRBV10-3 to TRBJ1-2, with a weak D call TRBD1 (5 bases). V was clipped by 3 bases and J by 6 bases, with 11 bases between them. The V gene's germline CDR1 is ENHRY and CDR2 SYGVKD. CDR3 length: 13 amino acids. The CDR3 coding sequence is TGTGCCATCAGTGATCAACAGGATAATGGCTACACCTTC. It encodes CAISDQQDNGYTF.

The CDR3 DNA reads TGTGCCTGGAGTGTCGGGGGGACAGGCTCCTACGAGCAGTACTTC. This sequence encodes CAWSVGGTGSYEQYF. V is TRBV30 and J is TRBJ2-5, with TRBD1 as a possible D gene (8 bases). The DNA end lines up better with TRBJ2-7; the J call may be wrong. The CDR3 loop spans 15 amino acids. Germline-derived CDR1 and CDR2 are GTSNPN and SVGIG (reference sequence).